A single sample gave rise to the 21 T cell receptor beta chains below, sequenced in a study of T cells after yellow fever vaccination. TCRdb re-analysed the 5' RACE reads in MiXCR, keeping a single row per CDR3 protein. The table lists 110,000 to 150,000 distinct CDR3 sequences, less than 8.5% of them singletons. Here the sequenced sample was CD4+ T cells sorted from PBMCs, taken 10 days after the yellow fever booster vaccination. The source is a man aged 25 to 45 who received the YFV17D yellow fever vaccine.

This clonotype showed up many times. The gene calls are TRBV15 and TRBJ2-1; 12 bases map to TRBD2. CDR1 is LNHNV, CDR2 YYDKDF, per germline (reference sequence). The CDR3 covers 15 residues. V shed 6 bases and J 4 bases; nucleotides not matched to a gene: 4. The CDR3 coding sequence is TGTGCCACCAGGACCGGACTAGCGGGATACAATGAGCAGTTCTTC. Protein product: CATRTGLAGYNEQFF. Drawing the rest from reference TRBV15 and TRBJ2-1, the complete variable domain is DAMVIQNPRYQVTQFGKPVTLSCSQTLNHNVMYWYQQKSSQAPKLLFHYYDKDFNNEADTPDNFQSRRPNTSFCFLDIRSPGLGDTAMYLCATRTGLAGYNEQFFGPGTRLTVL.

This clonotype was counted between two and nine times. The rearrangement uses TRBV28 and TRBJ2-4, with TRBD1 matching 9 bases. The CDR3 runs to 16 residues. V shed 7 bases, J shed 6 bases, and the junction held 13 bases outside the gene matches. The germline gives CDR1 MDHEN, CDR2 SYDVKM. This CDR3 reads CASNPGDRDHGNIQYF. As DNA, the CDR3 is TGTGCCAGCAACCCGGGGGACAGGGACCATGGAAACATTCAGTACTTC.

In its sample, this clonotype was seen many times. The chain employs TRBV6-6 and TRBJ1-1; the D is unclear. Germline V CDR1 and CDR2: MNHNY, SVGAGI (reference sequence). There are 11 residues in the CDR3. Trimming shortened V by 7 bases and J by 5 bases, and 8 bases separated the two germline ends. CDR3 coding DNA: TGTGCCAGCAAGGAGCTAACTGAAGCTTTCTTT. It yields the protein CASKELTEAFF.

This clonotype was seen repeatedly, ten times or more. The J gene is TRBJ2-1, the V gene TRBV27; D is unresolved. CDR3 length: 14 residues. From germline, CDR1 is MNHEY and CDR2 SMNVEV (reference sequence). Trimming removed 3 bases at V and 12 bases at J, with 18 bases between. CDR3 amino acids: CASSFSGSPMGQFF. As DNA, the CDR3 is TGTGCCAGCAGTTTCTCCGGCAGCCCTATGGGGCAGTTCTTC.

Details on this clonotype: A much larger clone differs by one base, so this may be a read error. This chain links TRBV7-9 with TRBJ2-7; no firm D call. Trimming removed 3 bases at V and 8 bases at J, with 14 bases between. The CDR3 has 13 amino acids. Germline CDR1 and CDR2: SEHNR and FQNEAQ (reference sequence). CDR3 sequence reads: CASSFYNLYKQYF. The CDR3 DNA sequence: TGTGCCAGCAGCTTTTACAACTTGTACAAGCAGTACTTC. The entire variable domain, with the rest obtained from reference TRBV7-9 and TRBJ2-7, is as follows: DTGVSQNPRHKITKRGQNVTFRCDPISEHNRLYWYRQTLGQGPEFLTYFQNEAQLEKSRLLSDRFSAERPKGSFSTLEIQRTEQGDSAMYLCASSFYNLYKQYFGPGTRLTVT.

V gene TRBV27 combines with J gene TRBJ2-2; D gene ambiguous. V was clipped by 4 bases and J by 0 bases, with 9 bases between them. The germline CDR1 and CDR2 sequences are MNHEY and SMNVEV (reference sequence). The CDR3 has 15 amino acids. CDR3 sequence reads: CASSYRGTNTGELFF. The CDR3 nucleotides are TGTGCCAGCAGTTACCGCGGTACGAACACCGGGGAGCTGTTTTTT.

This chain joins TRBV5-6 and TRBJ1-4; D uncertain. The germline V and J ends were trimmed by 0 bases and 4 bases, with 7 bases remaining between them. This CDR3 contains 14 residues. The germline V gene encodes CDR1 SGHDT and CDR2 YYEEEE. The CDR3 DNA follows: TGTGCCAGCAGCTTGGTCTCCGGTAATGAAAAACTGTTTTTT. It specifies CASSLVSGNEKLFF. Supplemented by reference TRBV5-6 and TRBJ1-4, the full variable domain reads DAGVTQSPTHLIKTRGQQVTLRCSPKSGHDTVSWYQQALGQGPQFIFQYYEEEERQRGNFPDRFSGHQFPNYSSELNVNALLLGDSALYLCASSLVSGNEKLFFGSGTQLSVL.

This clonotype was counted many times. The V call is TRBV28, the J call TRBJ2-1; D uncertain. The ends were cut back, 2 bases at V and 5 bases at J, with 1 base in the middle. Germline CDR1 reads MDHEN; CDR2 reads SYDVKM. The CDR3 loop spans 11 amino acids. The CDR3 protein is CASSLHNEQFF. CDR3 bases: TGTGCCAGCAGTTTACACAATGAGCAGTTCTTC.

This clonotype was found many times. CDR3 region: CASSLGGQDTQYF. In DNA, the CDR3 is TGTGCCAGCAGCCTCGGGGGTCAAGATACGCAGTATTTT. The gene calls are TRBV7-2 and TRBJ2-3; D may be TRBD2 (6 bases). Trimming shortened V by 5 bases and J by 5 bases, and 11 bases separated the two germline ends. Germline-derived CDR1 and CDR2 are SGHTA and FQGNSA. CDR3 length: 13 residues.

This clonotype was detected many times. V gene TRBV15 combines with J gene TRBJ1-1; the match to TRBD1 covers 7 bases. The germline gives CDR1 LNHNV, CDR2 YYDKDF (reference sequence). J lost 5 bases, V lost 5 bases, and 11 bases had no gene match. The CDR3 extends over 15 amino acids. The CDR3 bases are TGTGCCACCAGCGGAAAGACAGGGTCGGAAACTGAAGCTTTCTTT. Its translation is CATSGKTGSETEAFF.

There are many counts of this clonotype. This chain links TRBV20-1 with TRBJ2-2; 8 nucleotides line up with TRBD2. The V and J ends lost 6 bases and 3 bases, in that order; junction bases with no gene match: 6. The CDR3 runs to 14 residues. CDR1 is DFQATT, CDR2 SNEGSKA, per germline (reference sequence). CDR3 DNA: TGCAGTGCCACTACTAGCGGATACACCGGGGAGCTGTTTTTT. Its translation: CSATTSGYTGELFF.

This clonotype was seen at least ten times. The chain uses TRBV7-9 and TRBJ1-2; tentative D call: TRBD1 (5 bases). The CDR3 is 16 amino acids. Trimming left V 1 base short and J 4 bases short, with 16 bases between. The germline V gene has CDR1 SEHNR and CDR2 FQNEAQ (reference sequence). This CDR3 reads CASSLDGGSTTYGYTF. The DNA of the CDR3 is TGTGCCAGCAGCTTAGATGGGGGGTCGACAACCTATGGCTACACCTTC.

DNA of the CDR3: TGTGCCAGCAGCTTGATTTACCGACCTTTTGTTGATACGCAGTATTTT. Its translation: CASSLIYRPFVDTQYF. V usage is TRBV5-6 and J usage is TRBJ2-3; unclear D gene. The length of the CDR3 is 16 residues. Germline values: CDR1 SGHDT, CDR2 YYEEEE. V shed 1 base and J shed 6 bases, with 18 bases lying between them.

This clonotype was detected ten times or more. The V call is TRBV10-3, the J call TRBJ2-7, with a tentative D call TRBD2 (5 bases). CDR3 size: 10 residues. Germline-derived CDR1 and CDR2 are ENHRY and SYGVKD. The V gene lost 10 bases and the J gene lost 4 bases, with 8 bases spanning the gap. The CDR3 reads CATGEYEQYF. CDR3 nucleotides: TGTGCCACTGGGGAGTACGAGCAGTACTTC.

This clonotype was seen ten or more times. V gene TRBV10-3 combines with J gene TRBJ2-6; TRBD2 matches at 7 bases. Trimming at V came to 4 bases and at J to 0 bases, leaving 12 bases not matched to a gene. Germline V lookup: CDR1 ENHRY, CDR2 SYGVKD. The CDR3 totals 19 residues. This CDR3 reads CAISGRAGRTDSGANVLTF. In nucleotides, the CDR3 is TGTGCCATCAGTGGGCGAGCGGGACGAACCGACTCTGGGGCCAACGTCCTGACTTTC.

There are many counts of this clonotype. The V and J genes are TRBV5-1 and TRBJ2-7, with D uncertain. The ends were cut back, 0 bases at V and 0 bases at J, with 7 bases in the middle. The CDR3 sequence is 14 residues long. CDR1 and CDR2 (germline): SGHRS, YFSETQ. The CDR3 reads CASSLEQSSYEQYF. The CDR3 DNA reads TGCGCCAGCAGCTTGGAACAGAGCTCCTACGAGCAGTACTTC.

Note on this clonotype: This may be a read error, as it is one base from a much larger clone. The chain uses TRBV20-1 and TRBJ2-7, with TRBD2 matching over 7 bases. The CDR3 sequence is 14 residues long. Per the germline V gene, CDR1 is DFQATT and CDR2 is SNEGSKA (reference sequence). The CDR3: CSAREPRGRYEQCF. CDR3 nucleotide sequence: TGCAGTGCTAGAGAACCCCGCGGGAGATACGAGCAGTGCTTC.

As regards this clonotype: One junction end does not reproduce the germline sequence, and a read error may be involved. The chain links TRBV12-3 or TRBV12-4 to TRBJ2-3; the match to TRBD2 covers 8 bases. This CDR3 has 18 residues. The CDR3 reads CACSSPFAATSATDTQYF. The CDR3 bases are TGTGCCTGCAGTTCCCCGTTTGCCGCGACTAGCGCCACAGATACGCAGTATTTT.

This clonotype was counted ten times or more. The V and J genes are TRBV27 and TRBJ2-1; D not certain. Trimming cost V 6 bases and J 10 bases, with 16 bases left between them. CDR3 length: 13 residues. CDR1 is MNHEY and CDR2 is SMNVEV in the germline V gene (reference sequence). This chain's CDR3 is CASRINRIREQFF. CDR3 nucleotide sequence: TGTGCCAGCAGGATAAACCGGATTAGAGAGCAGTTCTTC.

The table lists this clonotype with many counts. The chain is built from TRBV11-2 and TRBJ2-1; 8 bases line up with TRBD2. Germline CDR1 reads SGHAT; CDR2 reads FQNNGV. Trimming at V came to 6 bases and at J to 5 bases, leaving 9 bases not matched to a gene. The length of the CDR3 is 15 residues. DNA for the CDR3: TGTGCCAGCAGGATACTAGCGGACATAAACAATGAGCAGTTCTTC. Residues: CASRILADINNEQFF.

This clonotype occurred many times. The chain links TRBV5-1 to TRBJ2-5, with D possibly TRBD1 on 5 matching bases. CDR1 and CDR2 (germline): SGHRS, YFSETQ. The germline V and J ends were trimmed by 4 bases and 4 bases, with 14 bases remaining between them. CDR3 length equals 14 residues. CDR3 sequence (DNA): TGCGCCAGCAGCCCAGGGCAGGGTTCAGAGACCCAGTACTTC. Residues: CASSPGQGSETQYF.